The entry that follows covers one T cell receptor (beta chain) sequence. Those enrolled in Seattle joined during active infection and were followed longitudinally afterward. TCRdb keeps only in-frame clones here, not all; method: immunoSEQ multiplex PCR. The table shows under 60,000 clones, with around 87% occurring only once. These data belong to a study of blood T cell repertoires in COVID-19. Turning to the study itself: The samples span acute and convalescent COVID-19 from the United States, Italy and Spain.

The receptor was isolated from a woman aged 55-70 years with COVID-19, enrolled during active disease. Sequencing was performed on peripheral blood.

The CDR3 region has the DNA TGTGCCAGCAGTTACTCGTACAGTACTAACTATGGCTACACCTTC. Translated: CASSYSYSTNYGYTF. V usage is TRBV6-5 and J usage is TRBJ1-2; no definite D call. CDR1 is MNHEY and CDR2 is SVGAGI in the germline V gene. The V end was cut by 0 bases, the J end by 0 bases, with 8 bases between. The CDR3 has 15 residues.